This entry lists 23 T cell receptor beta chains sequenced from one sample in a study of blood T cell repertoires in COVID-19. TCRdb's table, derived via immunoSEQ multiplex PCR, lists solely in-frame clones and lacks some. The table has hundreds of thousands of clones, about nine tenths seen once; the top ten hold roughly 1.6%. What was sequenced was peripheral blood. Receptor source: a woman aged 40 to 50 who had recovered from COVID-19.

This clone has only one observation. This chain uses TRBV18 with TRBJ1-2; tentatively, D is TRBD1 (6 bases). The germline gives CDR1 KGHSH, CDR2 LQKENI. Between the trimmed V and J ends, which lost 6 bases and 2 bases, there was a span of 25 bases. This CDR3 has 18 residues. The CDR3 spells CASSPTTVRNRVNYGYTF. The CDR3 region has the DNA TGTGCCAGCTCCCCAACCACGGTTAGGAACAGGGTCAACTATGGCTACACCTTC.

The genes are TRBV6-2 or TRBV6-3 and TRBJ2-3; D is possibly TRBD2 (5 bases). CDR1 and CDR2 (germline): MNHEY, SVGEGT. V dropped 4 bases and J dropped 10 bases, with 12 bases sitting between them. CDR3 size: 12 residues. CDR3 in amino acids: CASSLEARSQYF. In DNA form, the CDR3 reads TGTGCCAGCAGTTTGGAGGCCCGCTCGCAGTATTTT.

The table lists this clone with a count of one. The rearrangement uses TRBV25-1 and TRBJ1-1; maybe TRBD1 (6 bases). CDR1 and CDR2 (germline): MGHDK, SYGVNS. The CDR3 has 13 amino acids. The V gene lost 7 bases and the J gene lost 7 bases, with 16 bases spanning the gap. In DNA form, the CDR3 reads TGTGCCAGCACCTTACAGGGTCGCCGTGAAGCTTTCTTT. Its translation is CASTLQGRREAFF. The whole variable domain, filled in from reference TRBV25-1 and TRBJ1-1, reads EADIYQTPRYLVIGTGKKITLECSQTMGHDKMYWYQQDPGMELHLIHYSYGVNSTEKGDLSSESTVSRIRTEHFPLTLESARPSHTSQYLCASTLQGRREAFFGQGTRLTVV.

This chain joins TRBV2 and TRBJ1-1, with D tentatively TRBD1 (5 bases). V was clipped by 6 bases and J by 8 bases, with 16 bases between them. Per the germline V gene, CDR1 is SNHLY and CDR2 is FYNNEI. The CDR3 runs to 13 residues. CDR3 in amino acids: CASSLTLRTEAFF. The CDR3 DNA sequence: TGTGCCAGCAGCCTTACACTAAGGACAGAAGCTTTCTTT.

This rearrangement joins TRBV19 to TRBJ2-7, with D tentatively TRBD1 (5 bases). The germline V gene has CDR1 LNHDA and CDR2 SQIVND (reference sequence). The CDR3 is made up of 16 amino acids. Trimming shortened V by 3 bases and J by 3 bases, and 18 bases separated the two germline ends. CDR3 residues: CASSIGPIYQGYEQYF. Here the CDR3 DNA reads TGTGCCAGTAGTATCGGGCCCATTTACCAGGGCTACGAGCAGTACTTC. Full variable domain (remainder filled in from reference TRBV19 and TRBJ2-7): DGGITQSPKYLFRKEGQNVTLSCEQNLNHDAMYWYRQDPGQGLRLIYYSQIVNDFQKGDIAEGYSVSREKKESFPLTVTSAQKNPTAFYLCASSIGPIYQGYEQYFGPGTRLTVT.

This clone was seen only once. The CDR3 spells CASGTTEAFF. The CDR3, as DNA: TGCGCCAGCGGTACAACTGAAGCTTTCTTT. This sequence joins TRBV10-2 and TRBJ1-1; D uncertain. The germline V and J ends were trimmed by 8 bases and 5 bases, with 6 bases remaining between them. The CDR3 totals 10 residues. Germline CDR1 WSHSY, CDR2 SAAADI.

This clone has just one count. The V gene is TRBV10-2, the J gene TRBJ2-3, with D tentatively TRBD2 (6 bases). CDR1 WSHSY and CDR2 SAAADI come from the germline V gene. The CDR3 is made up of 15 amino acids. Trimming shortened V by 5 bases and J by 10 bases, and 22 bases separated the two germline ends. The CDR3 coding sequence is TGCGCCAGCAGTACAGGTGGCCAACACAGCGGGTCGCAGTATTTT. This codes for CASSTGGQHSGSQYF.

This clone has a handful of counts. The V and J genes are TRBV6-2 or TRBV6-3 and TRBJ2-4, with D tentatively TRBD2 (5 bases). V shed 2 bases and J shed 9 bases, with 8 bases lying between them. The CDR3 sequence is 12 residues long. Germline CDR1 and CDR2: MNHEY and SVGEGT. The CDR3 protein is CASSYEGSIQYF. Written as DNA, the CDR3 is TGTGCCAGCAGTTACGAGGGTTCCATTCAGTACTTC.

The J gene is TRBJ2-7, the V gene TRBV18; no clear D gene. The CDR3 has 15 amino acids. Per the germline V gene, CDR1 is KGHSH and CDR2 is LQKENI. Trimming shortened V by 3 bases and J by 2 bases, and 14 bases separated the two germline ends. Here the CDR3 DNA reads TGTGCCAGCTCACCCCCTACGGGTAGAGCCTACGAGCAGTACTTC. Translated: CASSPPTGRAYEQYF.

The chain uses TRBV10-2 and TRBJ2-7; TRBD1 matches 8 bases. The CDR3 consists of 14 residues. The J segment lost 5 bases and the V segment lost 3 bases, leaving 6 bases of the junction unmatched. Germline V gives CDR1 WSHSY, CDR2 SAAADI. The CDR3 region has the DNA TGCGCCAGCAGTGACCCCGGACAGGGCGACGAGCAGTACTTC. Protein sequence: CASSDPGQGDEQYF.

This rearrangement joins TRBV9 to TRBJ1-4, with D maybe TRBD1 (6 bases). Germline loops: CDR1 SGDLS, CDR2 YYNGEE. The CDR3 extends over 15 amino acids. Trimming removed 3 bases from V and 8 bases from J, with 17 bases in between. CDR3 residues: CASSGAGTSREKLFF. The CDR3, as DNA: TGTGCCAGCAGCGGCGCAGGGACAAGTAGGGAAAAACTGTTTTTT.

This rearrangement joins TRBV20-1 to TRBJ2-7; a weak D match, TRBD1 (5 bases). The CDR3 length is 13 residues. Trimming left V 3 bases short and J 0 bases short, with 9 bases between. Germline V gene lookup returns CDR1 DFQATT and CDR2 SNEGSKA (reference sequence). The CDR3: CSASSRVSYEQYF. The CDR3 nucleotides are TGCAGTGCTAGTTCCAGGGTCTCCTACGAGCAGTACTTC.

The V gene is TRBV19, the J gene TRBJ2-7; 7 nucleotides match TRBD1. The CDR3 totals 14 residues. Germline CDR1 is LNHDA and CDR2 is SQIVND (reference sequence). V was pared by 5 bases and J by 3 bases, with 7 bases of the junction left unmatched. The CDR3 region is CASSLRYRGYEQYF. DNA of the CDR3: TGTGCCAGTAGTCTCCGGTACAGGGGCTACGAGCAGTACTTC.

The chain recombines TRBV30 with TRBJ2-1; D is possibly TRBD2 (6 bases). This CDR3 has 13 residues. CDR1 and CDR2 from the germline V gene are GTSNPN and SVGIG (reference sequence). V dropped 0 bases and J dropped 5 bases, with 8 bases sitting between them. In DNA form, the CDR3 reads TGTGCCTGGAGTGTGGGCGGGGACAATGAGCAGTTCTTC. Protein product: CAWSVGGDNEQFF.

As DNA, the CDR3 is TGTGCCAGCAGTGAACGCAGGGGGCAAGGGACGGGCTATGGCTACACCTTC. Translation: CASSERRGQGTGYGYTF. This sequence joins TRBV6-1 and TRBJ1-2, with 8 bases lining up with TRBD1. V lost 2 bases to trimming and J lost 4 bases; unmatched junction nucleotides: 12. The CDR3 length is 17 residues. Germline CDR1 and CDR2: MNHNS and SASEGT.

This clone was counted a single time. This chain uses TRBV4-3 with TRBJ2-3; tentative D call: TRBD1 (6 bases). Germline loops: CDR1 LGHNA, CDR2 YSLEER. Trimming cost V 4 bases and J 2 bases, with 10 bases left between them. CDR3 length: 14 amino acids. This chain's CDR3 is CASSLGQPTDTQYF. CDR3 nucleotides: TGCGCCAGCAGCCTTGGACAGCCCACAGATACGCAGTATTTT.

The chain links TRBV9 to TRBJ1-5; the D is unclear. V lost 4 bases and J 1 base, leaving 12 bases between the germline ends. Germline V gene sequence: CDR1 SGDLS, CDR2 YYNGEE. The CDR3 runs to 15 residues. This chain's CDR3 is CASSSRTGSNQPQHF. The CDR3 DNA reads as TGTGCCAGCAGCTCCCGGACTGGGAGCAATCAGCCCCAGCATTTT. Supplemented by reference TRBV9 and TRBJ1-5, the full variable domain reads DSGVTQTPKHLITATGQRVTLRCSPRSGDLSVYWYQQSLDQGLQFLIQYYNGEERAKGNILERFSAQQFPDLHSELNLSSLELGDSALYFCASSSRTGSNQPQHFGDGTRLSIL.

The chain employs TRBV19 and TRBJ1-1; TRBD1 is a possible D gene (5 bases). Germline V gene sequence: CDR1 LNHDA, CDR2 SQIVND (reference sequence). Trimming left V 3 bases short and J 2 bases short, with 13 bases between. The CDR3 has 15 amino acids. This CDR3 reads CASSMVGTGNTEAFF. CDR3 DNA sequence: TGTGCCAGTAGTATGGTCGGCACAGGTAACACTGAAGCTTTCTTT.

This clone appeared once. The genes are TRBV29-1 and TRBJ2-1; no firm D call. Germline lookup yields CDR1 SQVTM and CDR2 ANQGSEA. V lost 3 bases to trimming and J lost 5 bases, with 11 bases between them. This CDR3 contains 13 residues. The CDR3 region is CSVESIPNNEQFF. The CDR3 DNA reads TGCAGCGTTGAGTCTATACCCAACAATGAGCAGTTCTTC.

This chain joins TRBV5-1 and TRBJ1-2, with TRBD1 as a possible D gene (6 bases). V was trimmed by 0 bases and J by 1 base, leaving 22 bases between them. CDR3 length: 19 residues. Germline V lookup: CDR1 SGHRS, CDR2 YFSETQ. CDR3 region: CASSLAGPGEFEFNYGYTF. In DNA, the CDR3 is TGCGCCAGCAGCTTGGCCGGGCCAGGGGAGTTTGAATTTAACTATGGCTACACCTTC. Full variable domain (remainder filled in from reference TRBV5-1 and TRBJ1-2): KAGVTQTPRYLIKTRGQQVTLSCSPISGHRSVSWYQQTPGQGLQFLFEYFSETQRNKGNFPGRFSGRQFSNSRSEMNVSTLELGDSALYLCASSLAGPGEFEFNYGYTFGSGTRLTVV.

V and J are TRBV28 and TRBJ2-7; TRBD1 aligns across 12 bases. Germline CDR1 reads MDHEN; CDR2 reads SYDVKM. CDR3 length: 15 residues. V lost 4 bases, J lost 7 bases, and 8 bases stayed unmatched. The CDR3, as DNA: TGTGCCAGCAGTTCCTCCGGGACAGGGGGCCCGGAGCAGTACTTC. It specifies CASSSSGTGGPEQYF.

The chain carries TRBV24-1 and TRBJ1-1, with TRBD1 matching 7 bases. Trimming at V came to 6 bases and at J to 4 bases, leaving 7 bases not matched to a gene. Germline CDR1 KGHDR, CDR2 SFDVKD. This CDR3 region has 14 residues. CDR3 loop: CATSNRGESTEAFF. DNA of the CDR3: TGTGCCACCAGTAACAGGGGAGAATCCACTGAAGCTTTCTTT.

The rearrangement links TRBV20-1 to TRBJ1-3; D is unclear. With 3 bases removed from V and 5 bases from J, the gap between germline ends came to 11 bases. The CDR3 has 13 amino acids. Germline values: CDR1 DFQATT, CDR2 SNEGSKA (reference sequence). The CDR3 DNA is TGCAGTGCTAGTTCTGGGAGGAGAAACACCATATATTTT. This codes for CSASSGRRNTIYF.